This T cell receptor beta chain was captured by sequencing in a study of T cell responses to AZD1222 COVID-19 vaccine. Libraries were prepared by immunoSEQ multiplex PCR; TCRdb keeps only in-frame clonotypes and omits some of them. The table records 86,000 or so clones, around 90% of them present only once. The material was peripheral blood, obtained 28 days after the second AZD1222 dose. The receptor's source is an adult who received the AZD1222 COVID-19 vaccine.

CDR3 in amino acids: CSVGSTYEQYF. DNA of the CDR3: TGCAGCGTTGGATCAACTTACGAGCAGTACTTC. The rearrangement links TRBV29-1 to TRBJ2-7; D is uncertain. Germline assignment: CDR1 SQVTM and CDR2 ANQGSEA. The V end was cut by 4 bases, the J end by 4 bases, with 8 bases between. The length of the CDR3 is 11 residues.